This T cell receptor beta chain was captured by sequencing in a study of blood T cells in healthy people across ages. Study results and caveats: Versus aged donors, long-lived donors had higher diversity and more naive CD4+ cells.

Alongside a J-beta primer mix, a sample-barcoded 5' primer served in a second PCR lasting about 7 to 11 cycles. TCRdb reanalysed the 5' RACE reads using MiXCR and keeps one entry per CDR3 protein. Among roughly 1.4 million distinct CDR3 sequences, roughly 64% were seen once, and the ten largest hold 5% to 7%. Germline CDR1 and CDR2: ENHRY and SYGVKD. This CDR3 is 16 amino acids long. V shed 0 bases and J shed 5 bases, with 11 bases lying between them. This clonotype has only a few counts. Its antigen is as yet unknown. The chain recombines TRBV10-3 with TRBJ1-6, with D perhaps matching TRBD1 (5 bases). The sequencing sample was made of blood. This TCR came from a man between 18 and 29 years old in good health. The CDR3 loop is CAISESPGRDNSPLHF. The CDR3 DNA reads TGTGCCATCAGTGAGTCGCCGGGACGGGATAATTCACCCCTCCACTTT.